The 11 T cell receptor beta chains below come from one sample, sequenced in a study of regulatory T cells in long-lasting Graves disease (dated by TCRdb to about 2021). The time point label, as the study defines it: newly diagnosed GD, antithyroid drugs for less than 3 months. For both TCR sequencing and RNA sequencing, RNA was extracted from PBMCs using TRIzol. The library was built by means of multiplex PCR. The sequencer listed for this sample is Illumina HiSeq 4000. iRepertoire HTBI primers and Arm-PCR amplification of CDR3 regions were used to construct TCR beta libraries. In-frame beta chains were kept once TCRdb had trimmed the public reads at Q25 with fastp and called clones with MiXCR. Records with the same CDR3 protein are collapsed into one entry carrying the most frequent genes and DNA. The sample has over 400,000 distinct CDR3 sequences on record, 12% to 15% of them singletons. Of the sample, more than 15% is held by the ten largest clones.

These same records also appear under a second study, on T cells in Graves' hyperthyroidism and ophthalmopathy.

This specimen consisted of peripheral blood mononuclear cells (PBMCs), obtained at new diagnosis, from a patient treated with antithyroid drugs. These receptors all come from a woman between 45 and 65 years old with Graves disease. Donor details come from another sample of the same person, matched by shared clones.

There are many counts of this clonotype. The chain has TRBV28 and TRBJ2-1; tentatively, D is TRBD1 (5 bases). The CDR3 consists of 17 residues. From germline, CDR1 is MDHEN and CDR2 SYDVKM. Trimming removed 5 bases at V and 1 base at J, with 18 bases between. The CDR3 loop is CASSTLWQGASYNEQFF. CDR3 DNA: TGTGCCAGCAGTACCCTCTGGCAGGGTGCGTCCTACAATGAGCAGTTCTTC.

This clonotype was detected many times. The genes are TRBV28 and TRBJ1-5; possibly TRBD1 for D (6 bases). This CDR3 is 15 amino acids long. CDR1 and CDR2 (germline): MDHEN, SYDVKM. V was trimmed by 2 bases and J by 6 bases, leaving 14 bases between them. In DNA form, the CDR3 reads TGTGCCAGCAGTTTACTCGACAGGATGGGTCAGCCCCAGCATTTT. Translation gives CASSLLDRMGQPQHF.

The chain couples TRBV19 to TRBJ1-6; 8 bases align to TRBD1. V dropped 10 bases and J dropped 8; count of bases not matched to a gene: 4. The CDR3 covers 12 residues. Germline values: CDR1 LNHDA, CDR2 SQIVND (reference sequence). CDR3 loop: CATGGNDSPLHF. The CDR3 DNA sequence: TGTGCCACAGGGGGCAACGATTCACCCCTCCACTTT.

The sample holds many counts of this clonotype. The CDR3 nucleotides read TGCAGTGCTAGAGAAGGGCTAGCGGGAGGGCGCGACAATGAGCAGTTCTTC. This sequence encodes CSAREGLAGGRDNEQFF. V and J are TRBV20-1 and TRBJ2-1; the match to TRBD2 covers 12 bases. The CDR3 extends over 17 amino acids. The V gene end was trimmed by 0 bases and the J gene end by 5 bases; junction bases not matched to a gene: 8. The germline V gene encodes CDR1 DFQATT and CDR2 SNEGSKA (reference sequence).

In this sample, this clonotype turned up a few times. A much larger clone lies one base from this, so it may be a read error. DNA for the CDR3: TGTGCCAGCAGACGTACCGGGATCACCGGGGAGCTGTTTTTT. It is translated as CASRRTGITGELFF. The V call is TRBV28, the J call TRBJ2-2, with D maybe TRBD2 (5 bases). The CDR3 has 14 amino acids. Germline CDR1 is MDHEN and CDR2 is SYDVKM. The V end was cut by 6 bases, the J end by 4 bases, with 12 bases between. Full variable domain (rest looked up from reference TRBV28 and TRBJ2-2): DVKVTQSSRYLVKRTGEKVFLECVQDMDHENMFWYRQDPGLGLRLIYFSYDVKMKEKGDIPEGYSVSREKKERFSLILESASTNQTSMYLCASRRTGITGELFFGEGSRLTVL.

This clonotype came up many times. V gene TRBV11-3 combines with J gene TRBJ2-1; D unresolved. The CDR3 runs 13 residues. Germline V gene data show CDR1 as SGHNT and CDR2 as YENEEA. The ends were cut back, 7 bases at V and 8 bases at J, with 15 bases in the middle. CDR3 protein: CASTLETVDEQFF. Here the CDR3 DNA reads TGTGCCAGCACCCTCGAGACGGTCGATGAGCAGTTCTTC.

This clonotype was recorded many times. The V gene is TRBV20-1, the J gene TRBJ2-7; 8 bases fit TRBD2. Germline V gene data show CDR1 as DFQATT and CDR2 as SNEGSKA (reference sequence). This CDR3 region has 15 residues. J was trimmed by 7 bases and V by 0 bases; bases with no gene match: 11. CDR3 sequence: CSARDRTGGPQEQYF. CDR3 DNA sequence: TGCAGTGCTAGAGATCGGACGGGAGGGCCGCAAGAGCAGTACTTC.

This clonotype was seen repeatedly, ten times or more. This chain joins TRBV6-1 and TRBJ2-1; the D is unclear. From germline, CDR1 is MNHNS and CDR2 SASEGT. V was shortened by 7 bases and J by 10 bases, with 11 bases between the two germline ends. CDR3 length: 11 residues. The CDR3 sequence is CASIVGWEQFF. The CDR3 bases are TGTGCCAGCATAGTCGGATGGGAGCAGTTCTTC.

In this sample, this clonotype turned up a few times. The CDR3 is CSASSSGLVAETQYF. The CDR3 DNA follows: TGCAGTGCTAGTAGTAGCGGGTTGGTAGCAGAGACCCAGTACTTC. J is TRBJ2-5 and V is TRBV20-1, with 7 bases identical to TRBD2. The V segment lost 3 bases and the J segment 4 bases; nucleotides outside the gene matches: 11. From germline, CDR1 is DFQATT and CDR2 SNEGSKA (reference sequence). The CDR3 covers 15 residues.

There are many counts of this clonotype. This chain joins TRBV7-8 and TRBJ1-1, with a possible D match to TRBD1 (6 bases). The germline V gene has CDR1 SGHVS and CDR2 FQNEAQ. V lost 5 bases and J 3 bases, leaving 16 bases between the germline ends. The CDR3 length is 15 residues. As DNA, the CDR3 is TGTGCCAGCAGCCCCAGTGGGGGGGCGTACACTGAAGCTTTCTTT. It specifies CASSPSGGAYTEAFF. Full variable domain (outside the CDR3, taken from reference TRBV7-8 and TRBJ1-1): GAGVSQSPRYKVAKRGQDVALRCDPISGHVSLFWYQQALGQGPEFLTYFQNEAQLDKSGLPSDRFFAERPEGSVSTLKIQRTQQEDSAVYLCASSPSGGAYTEAFFGQGTRLTVV.

A few counts support this clonotype. The chain uses TRBV4-1 and TRBJ2-6; D is perhaps TRBD2 (5 bases). CDR1 is MGHRA, CDR2 YSYEKL, per germline. The V end was cut by 1 base, the J end by 2 bases, with 15 bases between. The CDR3 has 18 residues. The CDR3 DNA is TGCGCCAGCAGCCAAGCTAATCCCTTGGAGGCTGGGGCCAACGTCCTGACTTTC. Protein sequence: CASSQANPLEAGANVLTF.